These 28 T cell receptor beta chains originate from one sample sequenced in a study of blood T cell repertoires in COVID-19. Clones were read by immunoSEQ multiplex PCR, and TCRdb kept only the in-frame ones, dropping some. The table shows 250,000 to 350,000 clones, with approximately 84% occurring only once. Sequencing input: peripheral blood. Receptors were obtained from a person aged 65-85 years with COVID-19, enrolled during active disease.

The V gene is TRBV18, the J gene TRBJ1-6; 12 positions match TRBD1. With 1 base clipped from V and 10 bases from J, the junction kept 5 bases outside the gene matches. Germline V gives CDR1 KGHSH, CDR2 LQKENI. The CDR3 loop spans 16 amino acids. The DNA of the CDR3 is TGTGCCAGCTCACCACTTGGGACAGGGGGCGAGTCACCCCTCCACTTT. It specifies CASSPLGTGGESPLHF.

V is TRBV5-4 and J is TRBJ2-3; D may be TRBD2 (5 bases). The CDR3 is 15 residues long. Germline-derived CDR1 and CDR2 are SGHNT and YYREEE (reference sequence). V lost 5 bases and J 8 bases, leaving 21 bases between the germline ends. CDR3 sequence (DNA): TGTGCCAGCAGAGCTCCGGGTACCTACGGAGGTACGCAGTATTTT. Its protein product is CASRAPGTYGGTQYF.

V is TRBV6-2 or TRBV6-3 and J is TRBJ1-2; 7 bases align to TRBD1. Germline V CDR1 and CDR2: MNHEY, SVGEGT. Germline trimming cut 6 bases from V and 0 bases from J; bases unmatched to any gene: 4. The CDR3 contains 14 residues. Here the CDR3 reads CASSGQEANYGYTF. CDR3 DNA: TGTGCCAGCAGCGGACAGGAAGCTAACTATGGCTACACCTTC.

This chain connects TRBV19 to TRBJ2-3; D might be TRBD1 (7 bases). Germline V gene data show CDR1 as LNHDA and CDR2 as SQIVND (reference sequence). The length of the CDR3 is 17 residues. V was trimmed by 8 bases and J by 2 bases, leaving 23 bases between them. CDR3 residues: CASRGIRDSLSTDTQYF. In DNA, the CDR3 is TGTGCCAGTCGCGGGATCCGGGACAGCCTTTCCACAGATACGCAGTATTTT.

The chain links TRBV10-3 to TRBJ2-7, with 7 bases lining up with TRBD2. There are 16 residues in the CDR3. Germline V lookup: CDR1 ENHRY, CDR2 SYGVKD. J lost 2 bases, V lost 0 bases, and 7 bases had no gene match. CDR3 loop: CAISESWGGSTYEQYF. Written as DNA, the CDR3 is TGTGCCATCAGTGAGTCGTGGGGCGGGAGCACCTACGAGCAGTACTTC.

The gene calls are TRBV28 and TRBJ2-7; D unclear. CDR3 length: 12 residues. Trimming took off 6 bases at V and 4 bases at J, with 10 bases between the two ends. Germline assignment: CDR1 MDHEN and CDR2 SYDVKM. The CDR3 coding sequence is TGTGCCAGCAGCCCGGTGTTTTACGAGCAGTACTTC. Protein product: CASSPVFYEQYF.

The CDR3 is CASRPGMDIQYF. In DNA form, the CDR3 reads TGTGCCAGCAGGCCAGGGATGGACATTCAGTACTTC. The chain carries TRBV6-5 and TRBJ2-4; possibly TRBD1 for D (5 bases). The V gene's germline CDR1 is MNHEY and CDR2 SVGAGI. V lost 6 bases and J 8 bases, leaving 11 bases between the germline ends. The CDR3 consists of 12 residues.

The chain has TRBV19 and TRBJ2-2; a weak D match, TRBD1 (5 bases). The CDR3 covers 16 residues. V lost 3 bases and J 5 bases, leaving 16 bases between the germline ends. CDR1 is LNHDA, CDR2 SQIVND, per germline (reference sequence). CDR3 in DNA: TGTGCCAGTAGTATGTTTGGGAACTCAGGGACCGGGGAGCTGTTTTTT. As protein: CASSMFGNSGTGELFF.

This clone was seen more than once but under ten times. The V gene is TRBV9, the J gene TRBJ2-3; TRBD1 agrees at 7 bases. The CDR3 runs 15 residues. J lost 0 bases, V lost 4 bases, and 5 bases had no gene match. The germline gives CDR1 SGDLS, CDR2 YYNGEE. The CDR3 sequence is CASSLRQGSTDTQYF. In nucleotides, the CDR3 is TGTGCCAGCAGCCTTCGACAGGGTAGCACAGATACGCAGTATTTT.

The gene calls are TRBV6-2 or TRBV6-3 and TRBJ1-2; 7 bases align to TRBD1. The CDR3 is 18 residues long. CDR1 and CDR2 (germline): MNHEY, SVGEGT. J was trimmed by 0 bases and V by 6 bases; bases with no gene match: 16. CDR3 protein: CASSPRSPGQQPNYGYTF. CDR3 DNA sequence: TGTGCCAGCAGCCCTAGGTCGCCGGGACAGCAACCTAACTATGGCTACACCTTC.

The CDR3 region is CASSQDQHNIGGGYGYTF. For the CDR3, the DNA is TGCGCCAGCAGCCAAGACCAGCATAATATAGGGGGCGGATATGGCTACACCTTC. The chain links TRBV4-1 to TRBJ1-2; TRBD1 matches at 7 bases. V lost 0 bases and J lost 5; bases outside the gene matches: 15. From germline, CDR1 is MGHRA and CDR2 YSYEKL. The CDR3 spans 18 residues.

This clone was counted a few times. The chain carries TRBV7-2 and TRBJ2-1, with 11 bases lining up with TRBD2. The CDR3 length is 16 residues. The V gene's germline CDR1 is SGHTA and CDR2 FQGNSA. The junction had 5 bases not matched to a gene; V was cut back by 3 bases and J by 4 bases. In DNA form, the CDR3 reads TGTGCCAGCAGCTTCTCCACTAGCGGGGGTTACAATGAGCAGTTCTTC. Translated, it gives CASSFSTSGGYNEQFF. Full variable domain (missing parts from reference TRBV7-2 and TRBJ2-1): GAGVSQSPSNKVTEKGKDVELRCDPISGHTALYWYRQSLGQGLEFLIYFQGNSAPDKSGLPSDRFSAERTGGSVSTLTIQRTQQEDSAVYLCASSFSTSGGYNEQFFGPGTRLTVL.

This clone was observed a handful of times. The J gene is TRBJ1-1, the V gene TRBV28; 8 positions match TRBD1. The CDR3 covers 14 residues. The trim removed 5 bases at V and 4 bases at J, leaving 6 bases unmatched. The germline CDR1 and CDR2 sequences are MDHEN and SYDVKM. CDR3 nucleotides: TGTGCCAGCAGTCCAGGGGGCAGGGGCACTGAAGCTTTCTTT. It yields the protein CASSPGGRGTEAFF.

DNA of the CDR3: TGTGCCAGCTCACGGGACTTGGGACCCTACGAGCAGTACTTC. Translating it yields CASSRDLGPYEQYF. J is TRBJ2-7 and V is TRBV6-5; weak D call: TRBD2 (6 bases). Germline V CDR1 and CDR2: MNHEY, SVGAGI. Trimming shortened V by 8 bases and J by 2 bases, and 16 bases separated the two germline ends. This CDR3 has 14 amino acids.

The chain combines TRBV19 with TRBJ2-5; 13 bases match TRBD2. The CDR3 extends over 17 amino acids. V shed 2 bases, J shed 4 bases, and the junction held 7 bases outside the gene matches. Germline V gene data show CDR1 as LNHDA and CDR2 as SQIVND (reference sequence). CDR3 residues: CASSIISTSGRGETQYF. The CDR3 coding sequence is TGTGCCAGTAGTATAATCTCAACTAGCGGGAGGGGAGAGACCCAGTACTTC. Variable domain in full (rest from reference TRBV19 and TRBJ2-5): DGGITQSPKYLFRKEGQNVTLSCEQNLNHDAMYWYRQDPGQGLRLIYYSQIVNDFQKGDIAEGYSVSREKKESFPLTVTSAQKNPTAFYLCASSIISTSGRGETQYFGPGTRLLVL.

The rearrangement uses TRBV7-8 and TRBJ1-5; 12 bases line up with TRBD1. Germline V gene lookup returns CDR1 SGHVS and CDR2 FQNEAQ. The CDR3 is made up of 16 amino acids. V trimming: 6 bases; J trimming: 4 bases; junction bases outside the gene matches: 7. CDR3 bases: TGTGCCAGCAGGGGGACAGGGGGCGCGGGGAATCAGCCCCAGCATTTT. It translates to CASRGTGGAGNQPQHF.

This clone was seen more than once but under ten times. The chain is built from TRBV7-8 and TRBJ2-7, with TRBD2 identical over 12 bases. Germline V gene data show CDR1 as SGHVS and CDR2 as FQNEAQ. The ends lost 4 bases at V and 3 bases at J; junction bases unmatched: 1. The CDR3 consists of 14 residues. The CDR3 bases are TGTGCCAGCAGCTCGGGACTAGCGGGCTACGAGCAGTACTTC. Protein sequence: CASSSGLAGYEQYF.

V is TRBV4-2 and J is TRBJ2-5; 7 positions match TRBD1. J gave up 5 bases and V 2 bases, and 14 bases lay outside the gene matches. CDR3 length equals 17 residues. Germline V gives CDR1 LGHNA, CDR2 YNFKEQ. CDR3 coding DNA: TGTGCCAGCAGCCAATCCGGGACAGTAAACTCCGGGGAGACCCAGTACTTC. Translating it yields CASSQSGTVNSGETQYF.

J is TRBJ2-2 and V is TRBV7-3; TRBD2 agrees at 7 bases. The junction had 3 bases not matched to a gene; V was cut back by 1 base and J by 1 base. The CDR3 has 16 residues. Germline assignment: CDR1 SGHTA and CDR2 FQGTGA. The CDR3 DNA follows: TGTGCCAGCAGCTTAAGCGGACTAGGGAACACCGGGGAGCTGTTTTTT. It is translated as CASSLSGLGNTGELFF.

This chain uses TRBV5-1 with TRBJ2-5; D is possibly TRBD1 (6 bases). The CDR3 totals 14 residues. The V end was cut by 3 bases, the J end by 3 bases, with 12 bases between. From germline, CDR1 is SGHRS and CDR2 YFSETQ. The CDR3 DNA follows: TGCGCCAGCAGCTCCACCGGGACAAAAGAGACCCAGTACTTC. It codes for CASSSTGTKETQYF.

V usage is TRBV6-6 and J usage is TRBJ1-2, with 8 nucleotides matching TRBD1. CDR1 and CDR2 from the germline V gene are MNHNY and SVGAGI (reference sequence). V lost 6 bases and J lost 1; bases outside the gene matches: 7. CDR3 size: 15 residues. CDR3 protein: CASSLQGALNYGYTF. CDR3 bases: TGTGCCAGCAGCCTCCAGGGGGCGCTTAACTATGGCTACACCTTC.

The rearrangement links TRBV19 to TRBJ1-2; 9 nucleotides match TRBD1. The CDR3 covers 12 residues. Germline CDR1 and CDR2: LNHDA and SQIVND (reference sequence). The J segment lost 5 bases and the V segment lost 10 bases, leaving 5 bases of the junction unmatched. The CDR3 sequence is CAIRTGEYGYTF. The DNA for the CDR3 is TGTGCCATAAGGACAGGGGAGTATGGCTACACCTTC. Together with reference TRBV19 and TRBJ1-2, the CDR3 gives the full variable domain: DGGITQSPKYLFRKEGQNVTLSCEQNLNHDAMYWYRQDPGQGLRLIYYSQIVNDFQKGDIAEGYSVSREKKESFPLTVTSAQKNPTAFYLCAIRTGEYGYTFGSGTRLTVV.

V and J are TRBV9 and TRBJ1-2, with 9 positions matching TRBD1. V gave up 4 bases and J gave up 6 bases; unmatched junction bases: 13. The CDR3 is 16 residues long. Germline assignment: CDR1 SGDLS and CDR2 YYNGEE. The CDR3 region has the DNA TGTGCCAGCAGCCCTCGAGGGACAGGGTATTACAATGGCTACACCTTC. Translated, it gives CASSPRGTGYYNGYTF. The variable domain in full, completed from reference TRBV9 and TRBJ1-2, reads DSGVTQTPKHLITATGQRVTLRCSPRSGDLSVYWYQQSLDQGLQFLIQYYNGEERAKGNILERFSAQQFPDLHSELNLSSLELGDSALYFCASSPRGTGYYNGYTFGSGTRLTVV.

This CDR3 is CASSPRGRGTGSYEQYF. In DNA form, the CDR3 reads TGTGCCAGCAGTCCCCGCGGGAGAGGGACAGGTTCCTACGAGCAGTACTTC. The chain employs TRBV28 and TRBJ2-7; the D gene is possibly TRBD1 (8 bases). Trimming shortened V by 5 bases and J by 1 base, and 21 bases separated the two germline ends. This CDR3 contains 17 residues. Germline V CDR1 and CDR2: MDHEN, SYDVKM.

This chain connects TRBV7-8 to TRBJ1-3, with 11 positions matching TRBD1. CDR3 length: 19 residues. V shed 5 bases and J 1 base; nucleotides not matched to a gene: 13. Germline V lookup: CDR1 SGHVS, CDR2 FQNEAQ. The CDR3 bases are TGTGCCAGCAGCCTAAGGACAGGGGGCTTTTGGTCTTCTGGAAACACCATATATTTT. The encoded protein is CASSLRTGGFWSSGNTIYF.

The CDR3, as DNA: TGTGCCAGTAGTATGTTAATGGAAGCGTATGGCTACACCTTC. Its protein product is CASSMLMEAYGYTF. V and J are TRBV19 and TRBJ1-2; the D is unclear. The CDR3 consists of 14 residues. Trimming stripped 3 bases from V and 5 bases from J, with 13 bases between. From germline, CDR1 is LNHDA and CDR2 SQIVND (reference sequence).

The rearrangement joins TRBV2 to TRBJ2-1, with a tentative D call TRBD2 (6 bases). Deletions cut 6 bases from V and 8 bases from J, with 11 bases between. The CDR3 contains 12 residues. Germline loops: CDR1 SNHLY, CDR2 FYNNEI. In DNA, the CDR3 is TGTGCCAGCAGGGGACTCATTGATGAGCAGTTCTTC. It specifies CASRGLIDEQFF.

The chain carries TRBV5-1 and TRBJ2-5; 7 bases are a match to TRBD2. The germline V gene encodes CDR1 SGHRS and CDR2 YFSETQ. The CDR3 sequence is 16 residues long. J lost 0 bases, V lost 4 bases, and 9 bases had no gene match. The CDR3 here is CASSPDGGGYQETQYF. CDR3 nucleotides: TGCGCCAGCAGCCCGGATGGGGGGGGTTACCAAGAGACCCAGTACTTC.